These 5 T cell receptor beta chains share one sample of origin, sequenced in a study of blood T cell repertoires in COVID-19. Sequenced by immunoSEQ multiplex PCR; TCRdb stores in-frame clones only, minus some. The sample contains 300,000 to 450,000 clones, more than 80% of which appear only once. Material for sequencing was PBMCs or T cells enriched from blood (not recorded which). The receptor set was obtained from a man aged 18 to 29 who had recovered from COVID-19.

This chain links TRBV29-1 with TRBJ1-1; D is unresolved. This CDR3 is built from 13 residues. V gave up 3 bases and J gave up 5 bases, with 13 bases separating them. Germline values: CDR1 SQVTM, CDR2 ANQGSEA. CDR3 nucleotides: TGCAGCGTTGAGGCTGCTACGGGGACTGAAGCTTTCTTT. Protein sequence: CSVEAATGTEAFF.

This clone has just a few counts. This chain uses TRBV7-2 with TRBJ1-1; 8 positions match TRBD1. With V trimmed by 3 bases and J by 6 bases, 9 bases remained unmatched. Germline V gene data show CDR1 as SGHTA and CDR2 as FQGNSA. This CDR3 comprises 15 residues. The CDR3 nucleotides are TGTGCCAGCAGCTTTTCTCAGGGGGCTAGGGCTGAAGCTTTCTTT. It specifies CASSFSQGARAEAFF.

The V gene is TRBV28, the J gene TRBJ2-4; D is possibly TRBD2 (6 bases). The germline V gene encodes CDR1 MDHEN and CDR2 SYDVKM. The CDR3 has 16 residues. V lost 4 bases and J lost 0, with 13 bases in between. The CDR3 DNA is TGTGCCAGCAGTTCTCTAGCGCCCCTAGCCAAAAACATTCAGTACTTC. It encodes CASSSLAPLAKNIQYF.

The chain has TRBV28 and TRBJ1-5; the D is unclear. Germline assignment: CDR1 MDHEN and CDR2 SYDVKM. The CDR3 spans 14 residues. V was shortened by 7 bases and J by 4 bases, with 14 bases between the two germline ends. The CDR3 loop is CASTTFAGNQPQHF. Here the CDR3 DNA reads TGTGCCAGCACTACCTTCGCGGGGAATCAGCCCCAGCATTTT.

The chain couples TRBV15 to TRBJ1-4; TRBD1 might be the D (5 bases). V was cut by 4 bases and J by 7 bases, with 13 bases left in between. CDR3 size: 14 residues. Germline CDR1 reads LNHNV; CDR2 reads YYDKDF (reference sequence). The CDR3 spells CATSKVERGEKLFF. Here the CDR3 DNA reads TGTGCCACCAGCAAAGTGGAAAGGGGTGAAAAACTGTTTTTT.